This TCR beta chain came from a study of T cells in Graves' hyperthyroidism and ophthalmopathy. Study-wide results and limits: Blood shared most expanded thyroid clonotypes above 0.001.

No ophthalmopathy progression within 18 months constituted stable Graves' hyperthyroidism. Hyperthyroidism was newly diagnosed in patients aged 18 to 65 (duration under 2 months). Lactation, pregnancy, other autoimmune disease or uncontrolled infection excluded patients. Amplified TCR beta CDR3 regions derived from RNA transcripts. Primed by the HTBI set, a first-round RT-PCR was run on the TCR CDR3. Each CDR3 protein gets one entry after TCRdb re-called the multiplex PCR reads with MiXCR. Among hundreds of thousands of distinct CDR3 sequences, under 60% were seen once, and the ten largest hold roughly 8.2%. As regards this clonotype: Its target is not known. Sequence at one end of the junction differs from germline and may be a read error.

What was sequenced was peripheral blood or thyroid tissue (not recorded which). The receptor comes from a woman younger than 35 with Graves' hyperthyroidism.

CDR3: CASSEGLAGAYGQYF. The CDR3 DNA sequence: TGTGCCAGCAGTGAAGGGCTAGCGGGAGCATACGGGCAGTACTTC. V gene TRBV6-1 combines with J gene TRBJ2-7; 10 bases align to TRBD2. The germline V gene has CDR1 MNHNS and CDR2 SASEGT. This CDR3 has 15 residues.